The rows below give T cell receptor beta chains drawn from one sample of a study of blood T cell repertoires in COVID-19. Libraries were prepared by immunoSEQ multiplex PCR; TCRdb keeps only in-frame clonotypes and omits some of them. The top ten clones hold approximately 38% of a sample with 140,000 to 150,000 clones, 80% to 85% of them seen once. Sequenced input: peripheral blood. All receptors come from a human donor in a cohort sampled during active COVID-19. The CDR3 runs from the conserved cysteine through the conserved F or W. A D gene is named only where the DNA matches it firmly. Expanded clones are given a class, and other clones once, few, many or no size at all.

TRBV12-5	NA	TRBJ2-2	NA	12	CASANRGGELFF	TGTGCTAGTGCCAACCGGGGCGGGGAGCTGTTTTTT
TRBV12-3/TRBV12-4	NA	TRBJ1-2	TRBD1	13	CASSQTGSYGYTF	TGTGCCAGCAGTCAGACAGGGAGCTATGGCTACACCTTC
TRBV6-1	NA	TRBJ1-5	NA	15	CASSEGVRGGQPQHF	TGTGCCAGCAGTGAAGGGGTCCGCGGAGGTCAGCCCCAGCATTTT
TRBV9	NA	TRBJ1-2	NA	16	CASSLRTDPTNYGYTF	TGTGCCAGCAGCTTAAGGACAGACCCGACTAACTATGGCTACACCTTC
TRBV5-1	NA	TRBJ1-2	TRBD1	14	CASKSGQAIYGYTF	TGCGCCAGCAAATCAGGACAGGCGATCTATGGCTACACCTTC
TRBV28	NA	TRBJ1-4	NA	12	CASWGTDEKLFF	TGTGCCAGCTGGGGGACTGATGAAAAACTGTTTTTT
TRBV7-6	many	TRBJ2-2	TRBD1	16	CASSLVFGQGPGELFF	TGTGCCAGCAGCTTAGTTTTTGGACAGGGACCCGGGGAGCTGTTTTTT
TRBV7-2	NA	TRBJ1-1	NA	15	CASSPTPGIYTEAFF	TGTGCCAGCAGCCCCACCCCAGGGATCTACACTGAAGCTTTCTTT
TRBV10-3	NA	TRBJ1-5	NA	15	CAISESGDLRQPQHF	TGTGCCATCAGTGAGTCAGGGGATTTACGGCAGCCCCAGCATTTT
TRBV10-1	NA	TRBJ2-1	NA	12	CASSDSSNEQFF	TGCGCCAGCAGTGACAGTTCCAATGAGCAGTTCTTC
TRBV27	NA	TRBJ2-3	NA	13	CASSLSSTPTQYF	TGTGCCAGCAGTTTATCTAGTACGCCTACGCAGTATTTT
TRBV27	NA	TRBJ1-1	NA	14	CASSLTSVNTEAFF	TGTGCCAGCAGTTTAACGTCGGTGAACACTGAAGCTTTCTTT
TRBV5-6	NA	TRBJ1-1	NA	14	CASSFAGSRTEAFF	TGTGCCAGCAGCTTTGCGGGGAGTCGAACTGAAGCTTTCTTT
TRBV6-5	NA	TRBJ2-7	NA	13	CASSRGRGDEQYF	TGTGCCAGCAGCCGGGGCAGGGGCGACGAGCAGTACTTC
TRBV5-1	once	TRBJ2-5	TRBD1	16	CASSLDGQGSGETQYF	TGCGCCAGCAGCTTGGACGGACAGGGGTCCGGAGAGACCCAGTACTTC
TRBV6-1	NA	TRBJ1-6	NA	15	CASSEAGSGGSPLHF	TGTGCCAGCAGTGAAGCTGGGAGTGGAGGGTCACCCCTCCACTTT